This T cell receptor (beta chain) was sequenced during a study of shared clonotypes between healthy human individuals. Overall study findings and caveats: Clonotype sharing among donors, it was expected, would be affected by sequencing depth.

CDR1 is MGHRA and CDR2 is YSYEKL in the germline V gene. Trimming at V came to 4 bases and at J to 2 bases, leaving 2 bases not matched to a gene. CDR3 length: 14 amino acids. Every subset's genomic DNA went evenly onto several immunoSEQ plates. Assay: immunoSEQ multiplex PCR; the TCRdb copy retains only in-frame clones and omits some. The profile shows about 1.9 million clones, roughly 93% of them singletons. Positively selected for CCR7, the CD45RO-negative cells used as naive CD8 cells excluded terminally differentiated effector memory CD45RA+ cells. A note on this clone: Its target is not known. The same CDR3 is also encoded by other DNA sequences in this sample.

The sample consisted of naive CD8+ T cells from PBMCs. The TCR sequence derives from a young man in good health. Some clones in this sample may be carry-over from other donors' samples. The chain employs TRBV4-1 and TRBJ2-7; TRBD1 agrees at 10 bases. The CDR3 here is CASSPDRGAYEQYF. The CDR3 DNA is TGCGCCAGCAGCCCGGACAGGGGGGCCTACGAGCAGTACTTC.